This T cell receptor beta chain comes out of a study of blood T cell repertoires in COVID-19. V shed 2 bases and J 3 bases; nucleotides not matched to a gene: 4. The CDR3 is 15 residues long. Germline lookup yields CDR1 MNHEY and CDR2 SVGAGI. Method: immunoSEQ multiplex PCR; TCRdb's copy keeps in-frame clones and lacks some. The sample consists of under 150,000 clones, 87% of them appearing once. The receptor was derived from a middle-aged man with active COVID-19. The chain recombines TRBV6-5 with TRBJ2-7; 10 bases are a match to TRBD1. The sample was peripheral blood. CDR3 amino acids: CASSYRDRGHYEQYF. In DNA form, the CDR3 reads TGTGCCAGCAGTTACCGGGACAGGGGTCACTACGAGCAGTACTTC.